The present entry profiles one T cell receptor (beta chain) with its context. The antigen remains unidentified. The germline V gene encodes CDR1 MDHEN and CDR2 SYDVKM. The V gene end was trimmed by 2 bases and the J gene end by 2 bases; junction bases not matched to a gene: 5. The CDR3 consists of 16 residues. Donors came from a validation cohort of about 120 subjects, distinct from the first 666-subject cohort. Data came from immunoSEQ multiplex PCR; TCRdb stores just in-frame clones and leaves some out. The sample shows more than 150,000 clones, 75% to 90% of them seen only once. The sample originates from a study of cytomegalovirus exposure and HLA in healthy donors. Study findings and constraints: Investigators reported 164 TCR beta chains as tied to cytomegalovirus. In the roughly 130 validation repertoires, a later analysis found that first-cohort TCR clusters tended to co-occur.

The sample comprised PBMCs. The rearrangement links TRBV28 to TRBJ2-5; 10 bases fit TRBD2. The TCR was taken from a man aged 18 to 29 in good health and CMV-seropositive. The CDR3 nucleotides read TGTGCCAGCAGTTTAAGGCTAGCGGGAGTTCAAGAGACCCAGTACTTC. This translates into CASSLRLAGVQETQYF.